The source of this TCR beta chain is a study of radiotherapy plus CTLA-4 blockade in lung cancer. The table lists this clone with a count of one. What it binds is not known. Study-wide results and caveats: Expansion in blood of tumor-derived TCR clones was seen after radiotherapy plus ipilimumab.

The germline gives CDR1 MNHNS, CDR2 SASEGT. Germline trimming cut 6 bases from V and 8 bases from J; bases unmatched to any gene: 10. This CDR3 has 14 residues. Repertoires were generated with immunoSEQ multiplex PCR, while TCRdb's copy carries only in-frame clones and drops some. Among about 88,000 clones listed, approximately 79% were seen once. Receiving focal radiation plus CTLA-4 blockade with ipilimumab were patients who had chemo-refractory metastatic non-small-cell lung cancer. The material was peripheral blood, obtained from a patient treated with radiotherapy plus ipilimumab. The receptor's source is a human donor with non-small cell lung cancer that progressed on radiotherapy plus ipilimumab. The V call is TRBV6-1, the J call TRBJ1-1; TRBD1 aligns across 9 bases. The chain's CDR3 is CASSTSPDRGEAFF. DNA for the CDR3: TGTGCCAGCAGCACCTCCCCTGACAGGGGGGAAGCTTTCTTT.